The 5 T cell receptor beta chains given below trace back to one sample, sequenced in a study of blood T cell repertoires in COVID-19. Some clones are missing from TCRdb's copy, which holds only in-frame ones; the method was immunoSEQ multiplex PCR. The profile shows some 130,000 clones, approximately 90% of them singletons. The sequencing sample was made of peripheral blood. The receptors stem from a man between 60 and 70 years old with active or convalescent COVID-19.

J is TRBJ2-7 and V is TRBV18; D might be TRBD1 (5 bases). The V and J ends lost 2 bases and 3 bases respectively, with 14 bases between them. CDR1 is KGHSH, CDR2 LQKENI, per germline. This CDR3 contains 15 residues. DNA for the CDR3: TGTGCCAGCTCACCAGGGGCAGGGAACCACTACGAGCAGTACTTC. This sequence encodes CASSPGAGNHYEQYF.

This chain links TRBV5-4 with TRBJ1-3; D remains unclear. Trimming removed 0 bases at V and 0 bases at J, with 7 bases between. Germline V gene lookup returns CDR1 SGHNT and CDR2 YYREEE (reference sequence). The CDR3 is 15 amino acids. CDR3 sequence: CASSLVESSGNTIYF. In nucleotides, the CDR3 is TGTGCCAGCAGCTTGGTAGAGAGCTCTGGAAACACCATATATTTT. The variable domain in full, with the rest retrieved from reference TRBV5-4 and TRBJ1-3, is ETGVTQSPTHLIKTRGQQVTLRCSSQSGHNTVSWYQQALGQGPQFIFQYYREEENGRGNFPPRFSGLQFPNYSSELNVNALELDDSALYLCASSLVESSGNTIYFGEGSWLTVV.

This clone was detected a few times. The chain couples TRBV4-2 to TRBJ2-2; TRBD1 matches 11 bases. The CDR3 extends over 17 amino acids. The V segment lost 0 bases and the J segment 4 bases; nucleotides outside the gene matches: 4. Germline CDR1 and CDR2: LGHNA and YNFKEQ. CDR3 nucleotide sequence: TGTGCCAGCAGCCAAGATTCCGGGACAGGGGGCACCGGGGAGCTGTTTTTT. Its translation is CASSQDSGTGGTGELFF.

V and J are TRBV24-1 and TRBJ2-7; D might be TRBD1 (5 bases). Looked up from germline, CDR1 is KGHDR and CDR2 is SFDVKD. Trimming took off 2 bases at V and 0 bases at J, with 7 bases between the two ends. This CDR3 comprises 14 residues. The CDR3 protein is CATSDSGHSYEQYF. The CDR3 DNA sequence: TGTGCCACCAGTGATTCAGGACACTCCTACGAGCAGTACTTC.

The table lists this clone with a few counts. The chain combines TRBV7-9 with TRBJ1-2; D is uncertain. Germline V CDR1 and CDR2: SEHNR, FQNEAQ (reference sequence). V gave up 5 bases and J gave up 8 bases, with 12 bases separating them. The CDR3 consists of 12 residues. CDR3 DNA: TGTGCCAGCAGCAAAAACAGTTTCGGCTACACCTTC. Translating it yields CASSKNSFGYTF.